This entry features one T cell receptor beta chain sequence. This clone showed up just a few times. The antigen it recognizes is unknown. Qualities for individual bases were not recorded, and no much larger clone is one base off. The protocol used for the library was the immunoSEQ multiplex PCR assay. For the multiplex PCR, a mixture combining 60 forward primers for TCR Vbeta segments and 13 reverse primers for TCR Jbeta segments was used. A multiplex PCR assay on genomic DNA amplified the CDR3 region of rearranged TCR beta genes. On the Illumina HiSeq System, the amplified TCR beta libraries were sequenced as 87-base-pair reads. Processing in the source paper ran as follows. Across the 500 to 850 repertoires, a later analysis counted 80 million or so unique TCR beta chains, some 11 million of which were shared by at least two donors. Raw reads were error-corrected and collapsed into unique sequences with a nearest-neighbor algorithm that merged closely related sequences to remove PCR and sequencing errors. CDR3 sequences were aligned to IMGT reference sequences to assign V, D and J gene segments. For a sequence to be retained, at least a six-nucleotide match to both a V gene segment and a J gene segment was required. Rearrangements were called productive when the CDR3 lacked stop codons and stayed in frame with V and J; all others were non-productive. Following IMGT convention, CDR3 was defined as the stretch from the second conserved V-encoded cysteine up to the conserved J-encoded phenylalanine. In an earlier analysis of around 570 of the donors, sequences lacking an unambiguous match to a single V gene segment were excluded. In an earlier analysis of about 590 of the donors, a V segment was called functional when productive rearrangements were above 56.7%, and segregating when the standard deviation between donors exceeded 5%. A statistical classification framework was developed to diagnose cytomegalovirus status using the catalog of TCR beta chain sequences. V and J gene assignment, in a later analysis, came from comparing TCR nucleotide sequences with IMGT/GENE-DB human TR gene sequences. The TCRdist pipeline was used in a later analysis to assign CDR3 sequences and most-parsimonious VDJ recombination scenarios. In a later analysis, every TCR beta chain was defined by the combination of its CDR3 amino acid sequence and its V-gene family, and reads without a unique V-gene family were dropped. To address suspected cross-contamination and a sequencing artifact, a later analysis removed a few hundred highly shared, low-generation-probability nucleotide sequences. In a later analysis, a clonal expansion index for each public chain was calculated from normalized within-repertoire ranks of inferred template counts. In a later analysis, generation probabilities were computed with a VDJ recombination model fitted to out-of-frame rearrangements, and the resulting probabilities were checked against IGoR. In a later analysis, TCR-TCR, TCR-HLA and TCR-CMV co-occurrence was scored with hypergeometric tests, and a repertoire-size bias correction was applied to TCR pairs. False discovery rates were estimated in a later analysis by permuting HLA or CMV assignments 20 times. In a later analysis, co-occurring TCRs were grouped using DBSCAN, and TCRdist sequence similarity was added for clustering within HLA-allele-positive subsets. Repertoires with fewer than 30,000 or more than 120,000 public chains, plus five repertoires with anomalous nucleotide sharing, were excluded from co-occurrence clustering. The source is immuneACCESS, and TCRdb retained only in-frame sequences with V and J called. Part of the clones is not carried over; for the studies checked, unresolved V genes explain less than half of this, and the remainder is unexplained. From that table come the V and J calls and clone size; the DNA was used to work out D and trimming. Across this sample there are some 110,000 clones, with roughly 80% seen only once. The ten largest clonotypes hold 20% to 25% of the sample.

The cohort comprised 666 healthy bone marrow donors. At the time of sampling, all cohort members were nominally healthy, though unrecorded immune exposures were likely present. The donor tested CMV seropositive and was one of the 289 seropositive cohort members. Each donor provided a peripheral blood sample, and peripheral blood mononuclear cells were used for TCR beta sequencing. The Qiagen DNeasy Blood Extraction Kit was used to extract genomic DNA from the blood cell samples. The sample is drawn from a study of cytomegalovirus exposure and HLA in healthy donors listed by TCRdb under 2017. Background on the whole study: An earlier analysis of approximately 640 of the donors reported 250 to 300 Gb of sequence data and 100 million to 130 million unique TCR beta sequences from 150 million to 200 million T cells. Across around 400 genotyped donors of the cohort, an average of about 240,000 unique TCR beta nucleotide sequences per donor were sequenced, and roughly 20% of those sequences were non-productive. The number of donors typed differed by locus, with roughly 620-640 for A, B, C, DRB1 and DQB1, 522 for DQA1, approximately 570 for DPA1, and some 440 for DPB1. To predict cytomegalovirus infection status, the study brought together high-throughput TCR immunosequencing, statistical association of individual TCRs with disease status, and machine learning. Along with the approximately 670-subject first cohort, a separate validation cohort of over 90 different subjects was used. Of the 350 to 450 genotyped donors, approximately 83% fell in the genetic ancestry cluster associated with self-reported Caucasian donors. A later genetic analysis used genome-wide SNP genotypes for about three fifths of the 666 donors, treating that subset as a discovery cohort. The study was designed to test whether signatures of past pathogen exposure could be identified by cataloging public T cell receptors. Because of strong linkage in the cohort, five DR-DQ haplotypes were treated as single units for association and clustering. An early release covering more than 500 HLA-typed donors comprised about 300 gigabases of sequencing data and tens of millions of unique TCR sequences. Rather than using new phenotypic data, the later analysis identified candidate immune exposures from TCR beta sequences and from how often those sequences occurred across donors. An earlier analysis of 450 to 750 of the donors used high-throughput TCR beta sequencing to judge whether each TCR beta V gene segment behaved as functional or pseudogenic. Donor age, sex, ethnicity and CMV serostatus were collected together with the repertoire data. Using immunosequencing, the study profiled T cell repertoires from some 670 subjects and related those repertoires to cytomegalovirus serostatus. Every repertoire in the discovery cohort had been generated on one and the same sequencing platform. A later analysis re-examined previously published TCR beta repertoires from roughly 720 donors and added high-resolution HLA genotyping to investigate patterns of TCR occurrence. Class I and class II HLA loci were covered by the typing at four-digit resolution. Study-wide findings and limitations: V-gene and J-gene trimming of TCR beta chains was associated with a missense DCLRE1C variant in a later genetic analysis, and the association was replicated in an independent cohort. Roughly uniform sequencing depth across donors was assumed in presence/absence analyses, although this assumption may not hold. In this cohort, only TCR beta chains were sequenced, and detectable features were limited by the absence of alpha or paired-chain data. The study gave a list of under 200 TCR beta chains associated with cytomegalovirus. Because HLA typing was unavailable for some donors at each locus, only the typed subset was used in association tests. Because counts were too low, more than 15 rarely observed V segments, including chromosome 9 orphons, were excluded from the earlier analysis of some 590 of the donors. A group of highly shared sequence variants was considered likely to be a technical artifact of the sequencing pipeline. In an earlier analysis of 587 of the donors, most TCR beta V segments were observed in productive rearrangements about 90% or about 30% of the time, broadly matching IMGT annotations. The authors suggested that the approach could potentially be extended to other disease states and immunological phenotypes. When HLA alleles, especially DR and DQ, strongly co-occurred, attributing TCR associations to individual alleles was difficult. The classifier was reported to diagnose cytomegalovirus status with high specificity and sensitivity in both the original and validation cohorts. A further reported finding was that TCR beta sequences accurately predicted the HLA-A and HLA-B alleles for most subjects in the first cohort. A few of the identified cytomegalovirus-associated TCR beta chains were confirmed in vitro to be specific for cytomegalovirus antigens. A later genetic analysis reported fewer N-insertions in productive TCRs among donors in an Asian-associated ancestry cluster than the approximately 700-donor mean. Linkage disequilibrium might explain the correlated functional status among segregating V segments, but an unknown experimental factor could not be ruled out. In a later analysis, HLA-associated TCR beta chains were found to be more clonally expanded and to have lower generation probabilities than equally common non-associated chains. In a later analysis, the rate of TCR association differed among HLA loci, with DRB1 alleles having the most associated TCRs and HLA-C alleles having the fewest. Specific HLA alleles were associated with 16,951 TCR beta sequences at a false discovery rate of 0.05 in a later analysis. While some public TCRs were present in many individuals, most TCR sequences turned up only very rarely across donors. According to a later analysis, parvovirus B19, influenza, CMV and Epstein-Barr virus appeared linked to several top co-occurrence clusters. Immune exposure information for the cohort was limited to CMV serostatus. A later analysis found that most CMV-associated TCR beta chains appeared HLA-restricted, with HLA associations seemingly driven largely by CMV exposure.

Sequenced material: PBMCs. The TCR was taken from a young man in good health and CMV-seropositive.

The DNA is as follows: TGTGCCAGCAGTGAGTCGACAGTTACCGGGGAGCTGTTTTTT. This gives the protein CASSESTVTGELFF. The chain is assembled from TRBV6-5 and TRBJ2-2, with TRBD1 perhaps the D gene, on 5 matching bases. For CDR1 and CDR2, the germline V gene lists MNHEY and SVGAGI. Including the terminal cysteine and phenylalanine, the CDR3 comprises 14 residues. CDR3 DNA is the only sequence kept; it has 42 bases, read in frame from the first base. A distance of 12 bases separates the germline ends of V and J, which lose 5 bases and 5 bases respectively.